A single sample is the source of the 27 T cell receptor beta chains below, sequenced in a study of blood T cell repertoires in COVID-19. Measured with immunoSEQ multiplex PCR; TCRdb has only the in-frame clones, and not every one. This sample has around 180,000 clones; approximately 90% occur once, and the top ten carry about 4.2%. What was sequenced was peripheral blood. The receptor set was obtained from a human donor in a cohort sampled during active COVID-19.

The chain is built from TRBV6-6 and TRBJ1-2, with 8 bases matching TRBD1. V was pared by 6 bases and J by 8 bases, with 2 bases of the junction left unmatched. The CDR3 is made up of 11 amino acids. In germline, CDR1 is MNHNY, CDR2 SVGAGI (reference sequence). The CDR3 nucleotides read TGTGCCAGCAGCAGGGGGCAAGGCTACACCTTC. Residues: CASSRGQGYTF.

The V call is TRBV30, the J call TRBJ1-1; 8 bases match TRBD1. Germline V gives CDR1 GTSNPN, CDR2 SVGIG (reference sequence). The CDR3 is 14 residues long. J was trimmed by 1 base and V by 3 bases; bases with no gene match: 4. The CDR3 DNA follows: TGTGCCTGGAGCCACAGGGGGTGGAACACTGAAGCTTTCTTT. Protein: CAWSHRGWNTEAFF. The variable domain in full, with the rest retrieved from reference TRBV30 and TRBJ1-1, is SQTIHQWPATLVQPVGSPLSLECTVEGTSNPNLYWYRQAAGRGLQLLFYSVGIGQISSEVPQNLSASRPQDRQFILSSKKLLLSDSGFYLCAWSHRGWNTEAFFGQGTRLTVV.

DNA for the CDR3: TGTGCCACCAGAGCGAGGGCAGGGGGGTACAATGAGCAGTTCTTC. Protein sequence: CATRARAGGYNEQFF. The rearrangement joins TRBV15 to TRBJ2-1; maybe TRBD1 (7 bases). The CDR3 totals 15 residues. The V and J ends lost 6 bases and 4 bases respectively, with 16 bases between them. The V gene's germline CDR1 is LNHNV and CDR2 YYDKDF (reference sequence). Full variable domain (missing parts from reference TRBV15 and TRBJ2-1): DAMVIQNPRYQVTQFGKPVTLSCSQTLNHNVMYWYQQKSSQAPKLLFHYYDKDFNNEADTPDNFQSRRPNTSFCFLDIRSPGLGDTAMYLCATRARAGGYNEQFFGPGTRLTVL.

The V gene is TRBV27, the J gene TRBJ2-1; weak D call: TRBD2 (5 bases). This CDR3 contains 13 residues. Trimming cost V 5 bases and J 7 bases, with 12 bases left between them. The V gene's germline CDR1 is MNHEY and CDR2 SMNVEV (reference sequence). CDR3 nucleotides: TGTGCCAGCAGTAAGCTTCCGGGGAATGAGCAGTTCTTC. Its protein product is CASSKLPGNEQFF.

The genes are TRBV2 and TRBJ1-1; 7 bases are shared with TRBD1. Per germline, CDR1 SNHLY and CDR2 FYNNEI. The CDR3 has 13 residues. V lost 3 bases and J lost 5; bases outside the gene matches: 3. The CDR3 nucleotides are TGTGCCAGCAGTGATCCCAGGGGGACTGAAGCTTTCTTT. Protein product: CASSDPRGTEAFF.

The rearrangement uses TRBV27 and TRBJ2-7; 8 bases agree with TRBD2. The CDR3 has 15 residues. Germline values: CDR1 MNHEY, CDR2 SMNVEV (reference sequence). Losses at the gene ends were 4 bases for V and 0 bases for J; bases not matched to a gene: 5. CDR3 in DNA: TGTGCCAGCAGTTACAGCGGGGGAGGCTCCTACGAGCAGTACTTC. It encodes CASSYSGGGSYEQYF.

This rearrangement joins TRBV27 to TRBJ2-1; possibly TRBD2 for D (6 bases). Germline CDR1 and CDR2: MNHEY and SMNVEV (reference sequence). V lost 2 bases and J lost 4, with 15 bases in between. CDR3 length: 16 amino acids. CDR3 DNA: TGTGCCAGCAGTTTAAGTACTAGCCTTGTTTACAATGAGCAGTTCTTC. Protein: CASSLSTSLVYNEQFF.

This chain links TRBV19 with TRBJ1-1; D might be TRBD1 (5 bases). The germline gives CDR1 LNHDA, CDR2 SQIVND (reference sequence). The CDR3 runs to 16 residues. Trimming cost V 0 bases and J 1 base, with 12 bases left between them. The CDR3 sequence: CASSIERTDRNTEAFF. The CDR3 DNA reads TGTGCCAGTAGTATAGAACGTACCGACAGGAACACTGAAGCTTTCTTT.

J is TRBJ2-1 and V is TRBV4-1, with TRBD2 identical over 14 bases. CDR3 length: 16 residues. Trimming cost V 3 bases and J 6 bases; bases outside gene matches: 4. Germline V gives CDR1 MGHRA, CDR2 YSYEKL. CDR3 amino acids: CASSQWTSGGSNEQFF. The DNA for the CDR3 is TGCGCCAGCAGCCAGTGGACTAGCGGGGGGTCCAATGAGCAGTTCTTC.

The chain uses TRBV7-2 and TRBJ1-1; 9 bases are shared with TRBD1. After removal of 3 bases from V and 6 bases from J, the junction contained 14 bases not matched to a gene. This CDR3 is built from 17 residues. The germline gives CDR1 SGHTA, CDR2 FQGNSA. The CDR3: CASSFTGGSPTGSEAFF. DNA of the CDR3: TGTGCCAGCAGCTTTACAGGGGGCTCCCCGACTGGGTCTGAAGCTTTCTTT.

The J gene is TRBJ2-5, the V gene TRBV2, with TRBD2 matching 8 bases. CDR3 size: 12 residues. Trimming cost V 6 bases and J 7 bases; bases outside gene matches: 4. The germline gives CDR1 SNHLY, CDR2 FYNNEI. CDR3 nucleotides: TGTGCCAGCAGCCTAACTAGCGGGACCCAGTACTTC. This sequence encodes CASSLTSGTQYF.

The V and J genes are TRBV5-6 and TRBJ2-3; 9 bases match TRBD2. The V segment lost 0 bases and the J segment 4 bases; nucleotides outside the gene matches: 6. Germline lookup yields CDR1 SGHDT and CDR2 YYEEEE. The CDR3 runs 16 residues. The CDR3 bases are TGTGCCAGCAGCTTGGAGGGCGGGAGGGTCTCAGATACGCAGTATTTT. It encodes CASSLEGGRVSDTQYF.

This chain uses TRBV6-2 or TRBV6-3 with TRBJ2-3; D may be TRBD1 (6 bases). The CDR3 spans 14 residues. CDR1 and CDR2 from the germline V gene are MNHEY and SVGEGT. Trimming took 5 bases from V and 0 from J, leaving 9 bases between them. The CDR3 loop reads CASSLDRSTDTQYF. DNA of the CDR3: TGTGCCAGCAGTCTGGACAGAAGCACAGATACGCAGTATTTT.

The gene calls are TRBV5-4 and TRBJ1-2; 9 bases map to TRBD1. The germline V gene encodes CDR1 SGHNT and CDR2 YYREEE (reference sequence). V trimming: 3 bases; J trimming: 9 bases; junction bases outside the gene matches: 6. The CDR3 covers 13 residues. CDR3 DNA sequence: TGTGCCAGCAGCTGGGGACAGGGCATAAGCTACACCTTC. Its translation is CASSWGQGISYTF.

The gene calls are TRBV5-6 and TRBJ2-1; 7 bases map to TRBD1. V lost 4 bases to trimming and J lost 6 bases; unmatched junction nucleotides: 7. CDR1 is SGHDT, CDR2 YYEEEE, per germline. This CDR3 has 14 residues. The CDR3 sequence: CASSPTGNSNEQFF. In DNA form, the CDR3 reads TGTGCCAGCAGCCCGACAGGGAATTCCAATGAGCAGTTCTTC.

This chain joins TRBV6-2 or TRBV6-3 and TRBJ1-5; D is unresolved. V was pared by 2 bases and J by 1 base, with 6 bases between. Looked up from germline, CDR1 is MNHEY and CDR2 is SVGEGT. This CDR3 spans 14 amino acids. CDR3 protein: CASSYGGSNQPQHF. The CDR3 coding sequence is TGTGCCAGCAGTTACGGCGGGAGCAATCAGCCCCAGCATTTT.

J is TRBJ1-5 and V is TRBV2; 9 positions agree with TRBD1. The ends lost 7 bases at V and 5 bases at J; junction bases unmatched: 6. The CDR3 length is 14 residues. Germline V gene data show CDR1 as SNHLY and CDR2 as FYNNEI. CDR3 region: CASTPGQGHQPQHF. DNA of the CDR3: TGTGCCAGCACCCCGGGACAGGGTCATCAGCCCCAGCATTTT. The full variable domain, with the rest looked up from reference TRBV2 and TRBJ1-5, is EPEVTQTPSHQVTQMGQEVILRCVPISNHLYFYWYRQILGQKVEFLVSFYNNEISEKSEIFDDQFSVERPDGSNFTLKIRSTKLEDSAMYFCASTPGQGHQPQHFGDGTRLSIL.

This chain joins TRBV24-1 and TRBJ2-1, with a weak D call TRBD1 (5 bases). CDR3 size: 12 residues. Germline values: CDR1 KGHDR, CDR2 SFDVKD. Trimming took off 2 bases at V and 11 bases at J, with 9 bases between the two ends. CDR3 in amino acids: CATSDYGAQQFF. In DNA, the CDR3 is TGTGCCACCAGTGATTATGGGGCCCAGCAGTTCTTC.

The chain is built from TRBV7-8 and TRBJ2-7; 10 bases map to TRBD2. Trimming at V came to 1 base and at J to 2 bases, leaving 5 bases not matched to a gene. Germline V gives CDR1 SGHVS, CDR2 FQNEAQ. The CDR3 length is 16 residues. CDR3 DNA sequence: TGTGCCAGCAGCTTAGGGCTAGCGGGAGTGGCCTACGAGCAGTACTTC. Translated, it gives CASSLGLAGVAYEQYF.

The rearrangement joins TRBV9 to TRBJ2-1; D may be TRBD2 (6 bases). Germline V gene lookup returns CDR1 SGDLS and CDR2 YYNGEE. This CDR3 has 15 residues. Deletions cut 3 bases from V and 3 bases from J, with 13 bases between. The CDR3 is CASSAPGLLYNEQFF. In nucleotides, the CDR3 is TGTGCCAGCAGCGCCCCGGGACTTCTCTACAATGAGCAGTTCTTC.

This clone appeared a single time. The CDR3 nucleotides are TGTGCCAGCAGCACGTCAGATTTCTCTGGAAACACCATATATTTT. Translation gives CASSTSDFSGNTIYF. The chain links TRBV11-2 to TRBJ1-3; D unresolved. V lost 5 bases and J lost 0, with 11 bases in between. CDR3 length: 15 amino acids. Per the germline V gene, CDR1 is SGHAT and CDR2 is FQNNGV.

The J gene is TRBJ1-2, the V gene TRBV7-2, with a tentative D call TRBD1 (5 bases). The V end lost 6 bases, the J end lost 2 bases, and 7 bases lay between the germline ends. CDR3 length: 12 residues. Germline CDR1 is SGHTA and CDR2 is FQGNSA. The CDR3 loop reads CASSGGNYGYTF. In DNA, the CDR3 is TGTGCCAGCAGTGGGGGGAACTATGGCTACACCTTC.

The V and J genes are TRBV5-6 and TRBJ2-7; TRBD2 agrees at 7 bases. Germline V lookup: CDR1 SGHDT, CDR2 YYEEEE. This CDR3 has 13 residues. The ends lost 3 bases at V and 4 bases at J; junction bases unmatched: 4. The CDR3 loop is CASSSDSGYEQYF. CDR3 coding DNA: TGTGCCAGCAGCTCAGATAGCGGGTACGAGCAGTACTTC.

The genes are TRBV7-8 and TRBJ2-5; D gene ambiguous. Trimming removed 7 bases from V and 4 bases from J, with 13 bases in between. The V gene's germline CDR1 is SGHVS and CDR2 FQNEAQ. The CDR3 contains 13 residues. In DNA, the CDR3 is TGTGCCAGCACCCCCCGGTTCTCAGAGACCCAGTACTTC. Its translation is CASTPRFSETQYF.

The chain links TRBV19 to TRBJ2-1; 9 nucleotides line up with TRBD1. The CDR3 contains 16 residues. V was clipped by 7 bases and J by 4 bases; unmatched bases: 11. From germline, CDR1 is LNHDA and CDR2 SQIVND (reference sequence). The CDR3 region is CASMGMRTGVYNEQFF. CDR3 coding DNA: TGTGCCAGTATGGGAATGCGGACAGGGGTATACAATGAGCAGTTCTTC.

The V and J genes are TRBV6-4 and TRBJ1-1; no definite D call. The CDR3 is 12 residues long. Germline lookup yields CDR1 MRHNA and CDR2 SNTAGT. The V and J ends lost 7 bases and 6 bases respectively, with 12 bases between them. CDR3 nucleotides: TGTGCCAGCACCTCGGTGTACTCTGAAGCTTTCTTT. It yields the protein CASTSVYSEAFF.

The chain links TRBV27 to TRBJ2-1, with 7 bases aligning to TRBD1. J was trimmed by 4 bases and V by 7 bases; bases with no gene match: 19. The CDR3 is made up of 18 amino acids. The germline CDR1 and CDR2 sequences are MNHEY and SMNVEV (reference sequence). CDR3 in amino acids: CASTPDRSVHENYNEQFF. DNA of the CDR3: TGTGCCAGCACCCCGGACAGGTCGGTCCACGAAAATTACAATGAGCAGTTCTTC.